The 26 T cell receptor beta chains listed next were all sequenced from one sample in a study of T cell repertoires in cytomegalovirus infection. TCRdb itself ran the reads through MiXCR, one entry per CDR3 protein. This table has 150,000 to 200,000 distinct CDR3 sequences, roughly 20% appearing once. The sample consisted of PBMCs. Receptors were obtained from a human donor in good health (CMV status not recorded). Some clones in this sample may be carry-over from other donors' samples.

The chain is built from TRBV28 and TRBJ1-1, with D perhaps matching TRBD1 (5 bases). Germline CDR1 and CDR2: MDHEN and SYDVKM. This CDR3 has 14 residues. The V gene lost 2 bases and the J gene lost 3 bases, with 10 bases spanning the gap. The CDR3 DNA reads TGTGCCAGCAGTTTACTGACCAGGGACACTGAAGCTTTCTTT. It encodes CASSLLTRDTEAFF.

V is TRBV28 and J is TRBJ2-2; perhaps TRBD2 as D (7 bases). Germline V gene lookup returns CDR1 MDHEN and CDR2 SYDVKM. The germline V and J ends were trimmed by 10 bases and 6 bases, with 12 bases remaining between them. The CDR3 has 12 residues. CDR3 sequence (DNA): TGTGCCACCCCGGGGGGCCCCGGGGAGCTGTTTTTT. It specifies CATPGGPGELFF.

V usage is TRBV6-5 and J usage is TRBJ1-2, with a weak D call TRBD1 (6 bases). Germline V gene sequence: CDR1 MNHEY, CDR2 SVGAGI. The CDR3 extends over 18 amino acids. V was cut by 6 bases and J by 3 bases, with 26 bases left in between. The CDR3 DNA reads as TGTGCCAGCAGAAGAAACCCGGGACATGGGGTCGCGTACTATGGCTACACCTTC. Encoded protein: CASRRNPGHGVAYYGYTF.

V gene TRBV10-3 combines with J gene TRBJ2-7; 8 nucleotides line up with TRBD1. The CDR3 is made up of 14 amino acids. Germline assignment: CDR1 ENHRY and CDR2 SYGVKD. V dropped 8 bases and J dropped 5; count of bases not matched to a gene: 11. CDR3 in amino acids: CAIFSGQGANEQYF. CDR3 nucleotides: TGTGCCATCTTTTCCGGTCAGGGGGCAAACGAGCAGTACTTC.

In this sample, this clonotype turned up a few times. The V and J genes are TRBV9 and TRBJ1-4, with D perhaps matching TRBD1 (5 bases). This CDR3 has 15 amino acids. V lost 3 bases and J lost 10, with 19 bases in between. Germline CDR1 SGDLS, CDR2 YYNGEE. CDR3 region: CASSALDEGVGKLFF. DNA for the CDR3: TGTGCCAGCAGCGCCTTGGACGAAGGGGTGGGAAAACTGTTTTTT.

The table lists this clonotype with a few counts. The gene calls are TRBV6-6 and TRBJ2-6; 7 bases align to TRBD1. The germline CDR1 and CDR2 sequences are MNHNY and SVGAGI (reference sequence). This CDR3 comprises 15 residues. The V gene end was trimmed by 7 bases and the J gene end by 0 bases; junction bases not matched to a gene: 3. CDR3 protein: CASNSGGSGANVLTF. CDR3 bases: TGTGCCAGCAACTCAGGGGGCTCTGGGGCCAACGTCCTGACTTTC.

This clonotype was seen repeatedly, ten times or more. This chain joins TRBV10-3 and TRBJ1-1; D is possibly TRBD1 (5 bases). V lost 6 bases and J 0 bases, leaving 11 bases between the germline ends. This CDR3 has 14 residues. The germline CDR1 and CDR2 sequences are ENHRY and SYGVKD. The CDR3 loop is CAIRDTDLNTEAFF. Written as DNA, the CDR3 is TGTGCCATCAGGGACACAGATTTGAACACTGAAGCTTTCTTT.

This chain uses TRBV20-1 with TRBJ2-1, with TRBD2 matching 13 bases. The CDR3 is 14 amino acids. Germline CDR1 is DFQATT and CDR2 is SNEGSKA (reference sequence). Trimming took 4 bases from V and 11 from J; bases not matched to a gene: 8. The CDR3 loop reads CSANRLAGGPKQFF. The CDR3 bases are TGCAGTGCTAACCGACTAGCGGGAGGCCCGAAGCAGTTCTTC.

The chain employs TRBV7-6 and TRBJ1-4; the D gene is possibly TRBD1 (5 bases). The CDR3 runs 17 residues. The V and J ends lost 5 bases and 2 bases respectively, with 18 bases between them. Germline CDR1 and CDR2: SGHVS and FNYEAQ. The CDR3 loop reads CASSPPRGLKTNEKLFF. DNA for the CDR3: TGTGCCAGCAGCCCTCCGAGGGGCTTGAAGACTAATGAAAAACTGTTTTTT.

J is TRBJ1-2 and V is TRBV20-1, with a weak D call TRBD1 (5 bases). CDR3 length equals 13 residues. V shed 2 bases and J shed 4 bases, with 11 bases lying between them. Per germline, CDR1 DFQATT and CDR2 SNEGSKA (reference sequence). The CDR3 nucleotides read TGCAGTGCTAGAAACACAGGTTCCTATGGCTACACCTTC. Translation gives CSARNTGSYGYTF.

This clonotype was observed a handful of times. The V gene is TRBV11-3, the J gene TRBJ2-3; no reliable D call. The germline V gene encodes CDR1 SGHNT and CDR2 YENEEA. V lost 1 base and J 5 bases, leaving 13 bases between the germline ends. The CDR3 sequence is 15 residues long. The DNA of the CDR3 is TGTGCCAGCAGCTTAGTCGGCCCCGACGGAGATACGCAGTATTTT. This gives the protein CASSLVGPDGDTQYF.

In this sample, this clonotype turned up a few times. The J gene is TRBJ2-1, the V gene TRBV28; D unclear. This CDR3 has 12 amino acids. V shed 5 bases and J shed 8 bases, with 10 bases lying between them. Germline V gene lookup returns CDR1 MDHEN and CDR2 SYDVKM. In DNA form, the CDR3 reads TGTGCCAGCAGTCACCTCCGGCATGAGCAGTTCTTC. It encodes CASSHLRHEQFF.

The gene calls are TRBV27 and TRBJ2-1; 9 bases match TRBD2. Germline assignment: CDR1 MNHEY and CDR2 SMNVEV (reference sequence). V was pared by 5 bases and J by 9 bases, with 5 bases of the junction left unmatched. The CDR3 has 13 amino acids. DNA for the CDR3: TGTGCCAGCAGTAAATTAGCGGGAGTTGAGCAGTTCTTC. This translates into CASSKLAGVEQFF.

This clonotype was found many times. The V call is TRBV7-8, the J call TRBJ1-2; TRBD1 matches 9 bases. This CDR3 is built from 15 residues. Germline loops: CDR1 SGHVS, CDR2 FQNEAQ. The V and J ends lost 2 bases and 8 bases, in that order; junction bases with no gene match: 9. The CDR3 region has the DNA TGTGCCAGCAGCTTACGCGAGGACAGGGGAGGAGGCTACACCTTC. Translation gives CASSLREDRGGGYTF.

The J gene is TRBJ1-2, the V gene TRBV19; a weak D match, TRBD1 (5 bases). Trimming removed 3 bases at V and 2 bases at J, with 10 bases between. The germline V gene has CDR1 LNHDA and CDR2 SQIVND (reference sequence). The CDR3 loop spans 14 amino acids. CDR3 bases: TGTGCCAGTAGTATCGGGGCGGCCAACTATGGCTACACCTTC. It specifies CASSIGAANYGYTF.

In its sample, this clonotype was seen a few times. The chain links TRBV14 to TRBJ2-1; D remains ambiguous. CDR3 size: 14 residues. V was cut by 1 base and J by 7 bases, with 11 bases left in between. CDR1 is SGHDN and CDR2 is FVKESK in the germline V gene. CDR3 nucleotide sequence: TGTGCCAGCAGCCAAGGGTGGTCGGTGAATGAGCAGTTCTTC. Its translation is CASSQGWSVNEQFF.

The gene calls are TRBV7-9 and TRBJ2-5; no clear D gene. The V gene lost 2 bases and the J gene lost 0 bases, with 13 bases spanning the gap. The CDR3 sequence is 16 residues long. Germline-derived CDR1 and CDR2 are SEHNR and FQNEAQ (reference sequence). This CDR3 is CASSLFRWRNQETQYF. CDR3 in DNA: TGTGCCAGCAGCTTATTTAGGTGGCGGAACCAAGAGACCCAGTACTTC.

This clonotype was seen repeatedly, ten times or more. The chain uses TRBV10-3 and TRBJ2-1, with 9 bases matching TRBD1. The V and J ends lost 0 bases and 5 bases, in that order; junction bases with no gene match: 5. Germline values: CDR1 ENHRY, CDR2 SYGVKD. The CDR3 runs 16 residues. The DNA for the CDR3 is TGTGCCATCAGTGAGTCCCGGGACAGGGAGGACAATGAGCAGTTCTTC. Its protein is CAISESRDREDNEQFF.

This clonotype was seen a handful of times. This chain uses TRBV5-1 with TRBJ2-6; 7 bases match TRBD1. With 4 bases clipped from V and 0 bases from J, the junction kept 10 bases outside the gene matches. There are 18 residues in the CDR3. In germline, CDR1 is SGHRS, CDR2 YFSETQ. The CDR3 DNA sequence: TGCGCCAGCAGCCGCTCCGGGACAGCCACCTCTGGGGCCAACGTCCTGACTTTC. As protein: CASSRSGTATSGANVLTF.

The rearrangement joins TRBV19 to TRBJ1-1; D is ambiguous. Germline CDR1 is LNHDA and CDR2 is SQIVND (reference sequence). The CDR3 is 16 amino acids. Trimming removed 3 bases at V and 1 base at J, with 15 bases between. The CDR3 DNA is TGTGCCAGTAGTATTCTCGACGCCGCAGAGAACACTGAAGCTTTCTTT. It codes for CASSILDAAENTEAFF.

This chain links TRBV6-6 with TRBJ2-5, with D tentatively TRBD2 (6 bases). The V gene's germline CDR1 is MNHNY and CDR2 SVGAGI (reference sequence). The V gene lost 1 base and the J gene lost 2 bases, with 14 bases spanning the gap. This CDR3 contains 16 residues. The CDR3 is CASSYFWGGAQETQYF. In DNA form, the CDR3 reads TGTGCCAGCAGTTACTTCTGGGGAGGAGCGCAAGAGACCCAGTACTTC.

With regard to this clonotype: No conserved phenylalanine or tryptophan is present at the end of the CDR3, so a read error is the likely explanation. DNA for the CDR3: TGTGCCAGCAGCTTAGATAAGGGGCTACGGGGCTACACCTTA. Translating gives CASSLDKGLRGYTL. V is TRBV7-8 and J is TRBJ1-2; perhaps TRBD1 as D (5 bases). V shed 1 base and J shed 8 bases, with 14 bases lying between them. CDR3 length: 14 residues. Germline V gene sequence: CDR1 SGHVS, CDR2 FQNEAQ.

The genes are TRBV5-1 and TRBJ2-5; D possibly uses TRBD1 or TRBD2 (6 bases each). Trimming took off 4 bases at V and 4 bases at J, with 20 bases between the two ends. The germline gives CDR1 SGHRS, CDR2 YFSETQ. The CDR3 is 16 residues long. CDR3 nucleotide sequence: TGCGCCAGCAGCCTCCTTTCTCTAGGGGGAGGAGAGACCCAGTACTTC. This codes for CASSLLSLGGGETQYF.

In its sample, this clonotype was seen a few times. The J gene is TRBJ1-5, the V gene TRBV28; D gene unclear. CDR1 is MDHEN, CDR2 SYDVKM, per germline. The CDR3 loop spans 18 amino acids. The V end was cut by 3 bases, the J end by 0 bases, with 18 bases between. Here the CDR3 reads CASSFEGPARGSNQPQHF. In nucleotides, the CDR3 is TGTGCCAGCAGTTTTGAGGGCCCCGCGCGAGGTAGCAATCAGCCCCAGCATTTT.

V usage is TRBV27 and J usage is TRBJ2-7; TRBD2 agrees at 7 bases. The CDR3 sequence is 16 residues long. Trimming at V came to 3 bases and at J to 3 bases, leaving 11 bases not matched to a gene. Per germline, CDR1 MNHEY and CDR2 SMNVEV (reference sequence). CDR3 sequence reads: CASSFDWGGSFYEQYF. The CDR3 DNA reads TGTGCCAGCAGTTTTGATTGGGGCGGGAGTTTCTACGAGCAGTACTTC.

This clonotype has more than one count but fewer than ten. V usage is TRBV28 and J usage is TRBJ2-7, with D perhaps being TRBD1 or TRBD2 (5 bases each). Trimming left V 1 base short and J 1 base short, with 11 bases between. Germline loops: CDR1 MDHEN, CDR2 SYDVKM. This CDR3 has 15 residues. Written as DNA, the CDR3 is TGTGCCAGCAGTTTATTGGGGACGGAGTCCTACGAGCAGTACTTC. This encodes CASSLLGTESYEQYF.